Sequencing of this TCR beta chain was carried out in a study of blood T cells in healthy people across ages. Study conclusions and caveats: Aged donors had fewer naive CD4+ cells and lower diversity than long-lived donors.

The authors ran a second PCR of about 6 to 11 cycles using a sample-barcoded 5' primer and a J-beta primer mix. TCRdb re-derived calls from the 5' RACE reads in MiXCR, one entry per CDR3 protein. The data contain 1.5 million to 2 million distinct CDR3 sequences, around 35% of them seen just once; the ten biggest clones take up about 11%. This clonotype came up many times. Its antigen is not known. Germline CDR1 and CDR2: SQVTM and ANQGSEA. This CDR3 has 13 amino acids. Trimming cost V 3 bases and J 5 bases, with 13 bases left between them. The gene calls are TRBV29-1 and TRBJ2-5; D uncertain. This receptor was identified in a woman in her 30s in good health. Sequencing input: blood. CDR3 protein: CSVETGYRETQYF. The CDR3 nucleotides read TGCAGCGTTGAGACCGGATATCGGGAGACCCAGTACTTC.